One sample yielded the 31 T cell receptor beta chains listed below, sequenced in a study of chemoradiotherapy in HPV16-positive cancers. Data came from immunoSEQ multiplex PCR; TCRdb stores just in-frame clones and leaves some out. The sample contains about 12,000 clones, around 80% of which appear only once. Sample collection was performed from a patient who underwent chemoradiotherapy. The receptors shown here come from a human donor with HPV-associated anogenital cancer.

This rearrangement joins TRBV10-3 to TRBJ2-6, with a possible D match to TRBD2 (6 bases). The CDR3 contains 16 residues. Trimming removed 11 bases at V and 4 bases at J, with 21 bases between. Germline CDR1 is ENHRY and CDR2 is SYGVKD. CDR3: CAVGGSMGRGANVLTF. The CDR3 DNA reads TGTGCCGTGGGGGGTTCTATGGGTCGCGGGGCCAACGTCCTGACTTTC.

The CDR3 DNA reads TGTGCCAGCAGCTGGGAAACAGTAGGCTACACCTTC. It yields the protein CASSWETVGYTF. The rearrangement links TRBV5-4 to TRBJ1-2, with no clear D. CDR1 and CDR2 (germline): SGHNT, YYREEE (reference sequence). This CDR3 spans 12 amino acids. Trimming left V 3 bases short and J 8 bases short, with 11 bases between.

This chain joins TRBV19 and TRBJ1-1, with D perhaps TRBD1 (5 bases). CDR3 length: 13 amino acids. CDR1 LNHDA and CDR2 SQIVND come from the germline V gene (reference sequence). V shed 6 bases and J shed 3 bases, with 11 bases lying between them. CDR3 DNA: TGTGCCAGTAGAATGGGGCCAGACACTGAAGCTTTCTTT. It codes for CASRMGPDTEAFF.

The chain uses TRBV7-8 and TRBJ2-1; TRBD1 aligns across 10 bases. This CDR3 is built from 18 residues. Germline V gene data show CDR1 as SGHVS and CDR2 as FQNEAQ. Unmatched junction bases numbered 13, after V lost 1 base and J lost 7 bases. Written as DNA, the CDR3 is TGTGCCAGCAGCTTAGGGCAGTCCGGGACAGGGGCCCGAAATGAGCAGTTCTTC. Amino acids: CASSLGQSGTGARNEQFF.

V usage is TRBV14 and J usage is TRBJ2-7; possible D gene TRBD1, 5 bases. This CDR3 region has 16 residues. V lost 3 bases, J lost 1 base, and 16 bases lay in between. Per germline, CDR1 SGHDN and CDR2 FVKESK. Here the CDR3 reads CASSQGWQGSSYEQYF. The CDR3 DNA reads TGTGCCAGCAGCCAGGGGTGGCAGGGAAGTTCCTACGAGCAGTACTTC.

The chain joins TRBV5-5 to TRBJ2-7, with 9 positions matching TRBD2. Trimming at V came to 2 bases and at J to 4 bases, leaving 10 bases not matched to a gene. Looked up from germline, CDR1 is SGHKS and CDR2 is YYEKEE (reference sequence). This CDR3 is 16 amino acids long. The CDR3 here is CASSFGGGVLRYEQYF. The CDR3 DNA sequence: TGTGCCAGCAGCTTTGGCGGGGGGGTTCTCAGGTACGAGCAGTACTTC.

This clone came up a few times. The rearrangement links TRBV7-9 to TRBJ1-6; 7 positions match TRBD1. V was clipped by 2 bases and J by 3 bases; unmatched bases: 13. This CDR3 region has 19 residues. The V gene's germline CDR1 is SEHNR and CDR2 FQNEAQ (reference sequence). The CDR3 is CASSLTTQDRSIYNSPLHF. In nucleotides, the CDR3 is TGTGCCAGCAGCTTAACCACTCAGGACAGGTCGATCTATAATTCACCCCTCCACTTT. The full variable domain, completed using reference TRBV7-9 and TRBJ1-6, is DTGVSQNPRHKITKRGQNVTFRCDPISEHNRLYWYRQTLGQGPEFLTYFQNEAQLEKSRLLSDRFSAERPKGSFSTLEIQRTEQGDSAMYLCASSLTTQDRSIYNSPLHFGNGTRLTVT.

The rearrangement uses TRBV4-3 and TRBJ1-2, with TRBD1 as a possible D gene (6 bases). The ends were cut back, 0 bases at V and 4 bases at J, with 9 bases in the middle. The germline V gene encodes CDR1 LGHNA and CDR2 YSLEER. This CDR3 has 14 residues. The CDR3 DNA reads as TGCGCCAGCAGCCAAGAGAGGGGGAGCTATGGCTACACCTTC. Translation gives CASSQERGSYGYTF.

J is TRBJ2-1 and V is TRBV7-9; the D call may be TRBD1 or TRBD2 (6 bases each). This CDR3 region has 14 residues. Trimming shortened V by 5 bases and J by 8 bases, and 16 bases separated the two germline ends. CDR1 is SEHNR, CDR2 FQNEAQ, per germline (reference sequence). CDR3 amino acids: CASSTWGASDEQFF. The CDR3 region has the DNA TGTGCCAGCAGCACCTGGGGGGCTAGCGATGAGCAGTTCTTC.

In its sample, this clone was seen once. The chain has TRBV4-1 and TRBJ2-1; D is possibly TRBD2 (6 bases). V was trimmed by 4 bases and J by 3 bases, leaving 13 bases between them. The germline gives CDR1 MGHRA, CDR2 YSYEKL. The CDR3 is 15 residues long. Written as DNA, the CDR3 is TGCGCCAGCAGCCCCCTCCGGGGACTCTACAATGAGCAGTTCTTC. The encoded protein is CASSPLRGLYNEQFF.

J is TRBJ1-5 and V is TRBV28; 9 bases match TRBD1. CDR3 length equals 14 residues. The trim removed 8 bases at V and 6 bases at J, leaving 8 bases unmatched. Germline values: CDR1 MDHEN, CDR2 SYDVKM. CDR3 nucleotides: TGTGCCAGCCAGACAGGGGGATCAGGTCAGCCCCAGCATTTT. It codes for CASQTGGSGQPQHF.

This chain connects TRBV2 to TRBJ1-2; tentative D call: TRBD1 (5 bases). The CDR3 runs 16 residues. The germline CDR1 and CDR2 sequences are SNHLY and FYNNEI. Trimming took off 5 bases at V and 2 bases at J, with 18 bases between the two ends. The CDR3 sequence is CASSRPDTRGNYGYTF. In DNA, the CDR3 is TGTGCCAGCAGTCGTCCCGACACGAGGGGCAACTATGGCTACACCTTC.

V is TRBV11-3 and J is TRBJ2-1; 15 bases agree with TRBD2. This CDR3 has 16 amino acids. Germline CDR1 SGHNT, CDR2 YENEEA. V lost 5 bases and J lost 8; bases outside the gene matches: 7. For the CDR3, the DNA is TGTGCCAGCAGCCCTGGGGGGACTAGCGGGGGGTATGAGCAGTTCTTC. Translation: CASSPGGTSGGYEQFF.

J is TRBJ1-2 and V is TRBV5-4, with a tentative D call TRBD1 (5 bases). V was cut by 4 bases and J by 3 bases, with 19 bases left in between. The CDR3 has 16 residues. Germline assignment: CDR1 SGHNT and CDR2 YYREEE (reference sequence). CDR3 sequence: CASSLGKATGDYGYTF. For the CDR3, the DNA is TGTGCCAGCAGCCTAGGGAAGGCCACGGGGGACTATGGCTACACCTTC.

The chain joins TRBV7-2 to TRBJ2-3, with a tentative D call TRBD2 (5 bases). V was shortened by 0 bases and J by 7 bases, with 8 bases between the two germline ends. Per the germline V gene, CDR1 is SGHTA and CDR2 is FQGNSA. The CDR3 is made up of 13 amino acids. CDR3 sequence reads: CASSLASENTQYF. As DNA, the CDR3 is TGTGCCAGCAGCTTAGCTAGCGAAAATACGCAGTATTTT.

This clone was found a few times. This sequence joins TRBV4-2 and TRBJ1-2, with D possibly TRBD1 on 5 matching bases. Germline loops: CDR1 LGHNA, CDR2 YNFKEQ. Trimming took off 0 bases at V and 9 bases at J, with 17 bases between the two ends. The CDR3 consists of 15 residues. CDR3 bases: TGTGCCAGCAGCCAAGATCATGGCGGGGGTGGGAGCTACACCTTC. Its protein product is CASSQDHGGGGSYTF.

This sequence joins TRBV7-2 and TRBJ1-5; D uncertain. CDR3 length: 15 amino acids. Per germline, CDR1 SGHTA and CDR2 FQGNSA. Between the trimmed V and J ends, which lost 1 base and 1 base, there was a span of 8 bases. In DNA form, the CDR3 reads TGTGCCAGCAGCTTAGATTCCGGGAGCAATCAGCCCCAGCATTTT. Encoded protein: CASSLDSGSNQPQHF.

There are a few counts of this clone. The J gene is TRBJ1-3, the V gene TRBV12-5; D not resolved. Trimming cost V 5 bases and J 3 bases, with 5 bases left between them. In germline, CDR1 is LGHNT, CDR2 FRNRAP. The CDR3 loop spans 12 amino acids. The chain's CDR3 is CASGRSGNTIYF. CDR3 sequence (DNA): TGTGCTAGTGGTAGAAGTGGAAACACCATATATTTT.

The rearrangement joins TRBV7-2 to TRBJ2-3; a possible D gene is TRBD1 (6 bases). Trimming shortened V by 3 bases and J by 0 bases, and 10 bases separated the two germline ends. The CDR3 runs to 15 residues. Germline V gives CDR1 SGHTA, CDR2 FQGNSA. CDR3 DNA sequence: TGTGCCAGCAGCTTGGTACAGGGTAGCACAGATACGCAGTATTTT. Protein sequence: CASSLVQGSTDTQYF.

This rearrangement joins TRBV7-2 to TRBJ2-5; no definite D call. V was clipped by 1 base and J by 5 bases, with 8 bases between them. In germline, CDR1 is SGHTA, CDR2 FQGNSA. The CDR3 has 13 amino acids. DNA for the CDR3: TGTGCCAGCAGCTTAGAGTCGGAGGAGACCCAGTACTTC. Protein sequence: CASSLESEETQYF.

V usage is TRBV5-6 and J usage is TRBJ1-1; tentatively, D is TRBD1 (6 bases). Germline V gives CDR1 SGHDT, CDR2 YYEEEE. The V gene lost 5 bases and the J gene lost 2 bases, with 13 bases spanning the gap. The CDR3 contains 14 residues. The CDR3 protein is CASRDQGSNTEAFF. CDR3 DNA sequence: TGTGCCAGCAGAGACCAGGGGAGTAACACTGAAGCTTTCTTT.

The rearrangement joins TRBV19 to TRBJ1-1, with D uncertain. The length of the CDR3 is 15 residues. Trimming cost V 3 bases and J 0 bases, with 11 bases left between them. Germline CDR1 is LNHDA and CDR2 is SQIVND (reference sequence). The CDR3 sequence: CASSMVVRMNTEAFF. The CDR3 coding sequence is TGTGCCAGTAGTATGGTTGTGCGTATGAACACTGAAGCTTTCTTT. Combining the CDR3 with reference TRBV19 and TRBJ1-1 gives the whole variable domain DGGITQSPKYLFRKEGQNVTLSCEQNLNHDAMYWYRQDPGQGLRLIYYSQIVNDFQKGDIAEGYSVSREKKESFPLTVTSAQKNPTAFYLCASSMVVRMNTEAFFGQGTRLTVV.

The V gene is TRBV9, the J gene TRBJ2-1, with D possibly being TRBD2 (5 bases). V lost 1 base and J 5 bases, leaving 13 bases between the germline ends. The CDR3 has 15 residues. From germline, CDR1 is SGDLS and CDR2 YYNGEE. The CDR3 DNA follows: TGTGCCAGCAGCGTATCGGACTTACAAGACAATGAGCAGTTCTTC. It yields the protein CASSVSDLQDNEQFF.

As DNA, the CDR3 is TGTGCCAGCAACCCTACCACAGATACGCAGTATTTT. Translated, it gives CASNPTTDTQYF. The rearrangement links TRBV6-6 to TRBJ2-3; D is uncertain. Trimming stripped 7 bases from V and 2 bases from J, with 7 bases between. Germline CDR1 is MNHNY and CDR2 is SVGAGI (reference sequence). This CDR3 has 12 residues.

V is TRBV6-5 and J is TRBJ1-2; 10 nucleotides match TRBD1. Germline CDR1 and CDR2: MNHEY and SVGAGI. The length of the CDR3 is 16 residues. V trimming: 2 bases; J trimming: 4 bases; junction bases outside the gene matches: 7. The CDR3, as DNA: TGTGCCAGCAGTTACCTACGGACAGGGGGTTCCTATGGCTACACCTTC. Encoded protein: CASSYLRTGGSYGYTF.

The chain combines TRBV9 with TRBJ1-5, with a weak D call TRBD1 (5 bases). The CDR3 covers 15 residues. V lost 3 bases and J 0 bases, leaving 10 bases between the germline ends. CDR1 is SGDLS, CDR2 YYNGEE, per germline. CDR3 sequence reads: CASSAGGVSNQPQHF. CDR3 in DNA: TGTGCCAGCAGCGCGGGAGGGGTTAGCAATCAGCCCCAGCATTTT.

V usage is TRBV7-9 and J usage is TRBJ2-3; perhaps D is TRBD1 or TRBD2 (6 bases each). Germline assignment: CDR1 SEHNR and CDR2 FQNEAQ (reference sequence). V gave up 3 bases and J gave up 2 bases, with 9 bases separating them. The CDR3 totals 14 residues. In nucleotides, the CDR3 is TGTGCCAGCAGCTTGTCGGGGGCCACAGATACGCAGTATTTT. It encodes CASSLSGATDTQYF.

This clone has only one observation. The V call is TRBV6-6, the J call TRBJ2-1, with 8 bases fitting TRBD1. After removal of 6 bases from V and 9 bases from J, the junction contained 10 bases not matched to a gene. This CDR3 comprises 14 residues. In germline, CDR1 is MNHNY, CDR2 SVGAGI (reference sequence). CDR3 sequence (DNA): TGTGCCAGCAGAGAAGACCAGGGGGCCCTTGAGCAGTTCTTC. As protein: CASREDQGALEQFF.

This clone has a single count. This CDR3 reads CASSGGGGAIDTQYF. The CDR3 nucleotides read TGTGCCAGTAGTGGTGGCGGGGGGGCAATAGATACGCAGTATTTT. The gene calls are TRBV19 and TRBJ2-3; 9 bases map to TRBD2. The junction had 8 bases not matched to a gene; V was cut back by 5 bases and J by 5 bases. Germline V gene data show CDR1 as LNHDA and CDR2 as SQIVND (reference sequence). The length of the CDR3 is 15 residues.

J is TRBJ2-7 and V is TRBV4-2, with D perhaps TRBD1 or TRBD2 (5 bases each). The CDR3 totals 13 residues. The V end lost 1 base, the J end lost 5 bases, and 9 bases lay between the germline ends. CDR1 is LGHNA, CDR2 YNFKEQ, per germline. The CDR3 DNA reads TGTGCCAGCAGCCAAGGGTTGGGGGACGAGCAGTACTTC. Its translation is CASSQGLGDEQYF.

This chain links TRBV7-9 with TRBJ2-7, with a tentative D call TRBD2 (6 bases). The CDR3 covers 15 residues. Germline CDR1 SEHNR, CDR2 FQNEAQ (reference sequence). The ends were cut back, 5 bases at V and 1 base at J, with 15 bases in the middle. Here the CDR3 DNA reads TGTGCCAGCAGCCCCATGGGCGGGAAGTCCTACGAGCAGTACTTC. Protein sequence: CASSPMGGKSYEQYF.